The 15 T cell receptor beta chains given below trace back to one sample, sequenced in a study of early T cells in non-severe SARS-CoV-2 infection. TCRdb re-derived calls from the 5' RACE reads in MiXCR, one entry per CDR3 protein. Of tens of thousands of distinct CDR3 sequences listed, less than 15% were seen once; the top ten hold 5% to 7%. Sequences were obtained from whole blood. These receptor sequences come from an adult who was a healthcare worker with PCR-confirmed SARS-CoV-2 infection or an uninfected control (not recorded which).

This clonotype was counted between two and nine times. The chain combines TRBV27 with TRBJ1-3; D unclear. This CDR3 has 13 residues. V was shortened by 0 bases and J by 11 bases, with 11 bases between the two germline ends. Germline V lookup: CDR1 MNHEY, CDR2 SMNVEV (reference sequence). The CDR3 is CASSLSRSAPIYF. As DNA, the CDR3 is TGTGCCAGCAGTTTATCGAGGTCAGCCCCCATATATTTT.

Only one count was recorded for this clonotype. The V call is TRBV9, the J call TRBJ2-1; weak D call: TRBD2 (7 bases). Germline V gene lookup returns CDR1 SGDLS and CDR2 YYNGEE. V was pared by 6 bases and J by 6 bases, with 16 bases between. This CDR3 contains 14 residues. CDR3 nucleotides: TGTGCCAGCAACCTCCTAGGGGGGGGCAATGAGCAGTTCTTC. Encoded protein: CASNLLGGGNEQFF.

In this sample, this clonotype turned up a few times. The chain has TRBV29-1 and TRBJ1-6; D is uncertain. Germline loops: CDR1 SQVTM, CDR2 ANQGSEA. V gave up 7 bases and J gave up 9 bases, with 13 bases separating them. CDR3 length: 12 amino acids. CDR3 DNA sequence: TGCAGCGCTGCAGAGTCGGGTTCACCCCTCCACTTT. It encodes CSAAESGSPLHF. The full variable domain, rest sourced from reference TRBV29-1 and TRBJ1-6, is SAVISQKPSRDICQRGTSLTIQCQVDSQVTMMFWYRQQPGQSLTLIATANQGSEATYESGFVIDKFPISRPNLTFSTLTVSNMSPEDSSIYLCSAAESGSPLHFGNGTRLTVT.

In this sample, this clonotype turned up many times. This chain connects TRBV7-9 to TRBJ2-3; D is perhaps TRBD2 (6 bases). Looked up from germline, CDR1 is SEHNR and CDR2 is FQNEAQ (reference sequence). V gave up 4 bases and J gave up 0 bases, with 11 bases separating them. The CDR3 extends over 15 amino acids. The CDR3 DNA follows: TGTGCCAGCAGCTCCCGACTAGAAAGCACAGATACGCAGTATTTT. It codes for CASSSRLESTDTQYF.

This clonotype was counted ten times or more. The chain combines TRBV29-1 with TRBJ1-2; D remains unclear. CDR3 length: 11 amino acids. V lost 3 bases, J lost 4 bases, and 6 bases lay in between. Per the germline V gene, CDR1 is SQVTM and CDR2 is ANQGSEA. The CDR3 DNA follows: TGCAGCGTTGAGGGTAGCTATGGCTACACCTTC. It yields the protein CSVEGSYGYTF.

CDR3 sequence: CASSSAPESSYNEQFF. In DNA, the CDR3 is TGTGCCAGCAGTTCCGCCCCGGAGAGCTCCTACAATGAGCAGTTCTTC. The rearrangement links TRBV27 to TRBJ2-1; D call uncertain. Germline assignment: CDR1 MNHEY and CDR2 SMNVEV (reference sequence). CDR3 length: 16 amino acids. Trimming stripped 4 bases from V and 0 bases from J, with 13 bases between.

This clonotype was seen only a few times. The genes are TRBV11-2 and TRBJ2-4; the D is unclear. CDR3 length: 15 amino acids. Germline CDR1 and CDR2: SGHAT and FQNNGV. V gave up 1 base and J gave up 6 bases, with 13 bases separating them. The CDR3 spells CASSLGLGWSNIQYF. CDR3 nucleotide sequence: TGTGCCAGCAGCTTAGGCCTGGGTTGGTCAAACATTCAGTACTTC.

This clonotype was detected ten times or more. The chain couples TRBV7-8 to TRBJ1-6, with D hard to call. Per the germline V gene, CDR1 is SGHVS and CDR2 is FQNEAQ. This CDR3 is 15 amino acids long. Trimming removed 5 bases at V and 7 bases at J, with 15 bases between. The CDR3 DNA is TGTGCCAGCAGCAGCTACGGTCTCCCCAATTCACCCCTCCACTTT. This sequence encodes CASSSYGLPNSPLHF.

CDR3 in DNA: TGCGCCAGCAGCTTAACTGTAAACTCCTACGAGCAGTACTTC. This encodes CASSLTVNSYEQYF. The V and J genes are TRBV5-1 and TRBJ2-7; D uncertain. Per the germline V gene, CDR1 is SGHRS and CDR2 is YFSETQ. This CDR3 has 14 residues. V lost 2 bases and J 0 bases, leaving 9 bases between the germline ends.

V and J are TRBV7-9 and TRBJ1-3, with D hard to call. The V gene's germline CDR1 is SEHNR and CDR2 FQNEAQ (reference sequence). This CDR3 comprises 16 residues. Trimming removed 5 bases at V and 0 bases at J, with 14 bases between. Here the CDR3 DNA reads TGTGCCAGCAGCCTTTGGACGTACTACTCTGGAAACACCATATATTTT. Protein product: CASSLWTYYSGNTIYF.

This clonotype came up a few times. The chain joins TRBV18 to TRBJ1-2, with 9 bases aligning to TRBD1. The J segment lost 5 bases and the V segment lost 3 bases, leaving 10 bases of the junction unmatched. The CDR3 runs 16 residues. Germline values: CDR1 KGHSH, CDR2 LQKENI. CDR3 nucleotides: TGTGCCAGCTCACCCCAACAGGGGGCGCCCCGTTATGGCTACACCTTC. It codes for CASSPQQGAPRYGYTF. Together with reference TRBV18 and TRBJ1-2, the CDR3 gives the full variable domain: NAGVMQNPRHLVRRRGQEARLRCSPMKGHSHVYWYRQLPEEGLKFMVYLQKENIIDESGMPKERFSAEFPKEGPSILRIQQVVRGDSAAYFCASSPQQGAPRYGYTFGSGTRLTVV.

In this sample, this clonotype turned up a few times. This sequence joins TRBV2 and TRBJ2-4; D may be TRBD2 (5 bases). This CDR3 is built from 14 residues. Germline V CDR1 and CDR2: SNHLY, FYNNEI. The V gene lost 6 bases and the J gene lost 8 bases, with 17 bases spanning the gap. The DNA of the CDR3 is TGTGCCAGCAGGCAAGGTGCGGGTAGAGACATTCAGTACTTC. It codes for CASRQGAGRDIQYF.

The chain is built from TRBV11-2 and TRBJ2-1, with 8 bases identical to TRBD2. Per germline, CDR1 SGHAT and CDR2 FQNNGV. The CDR3 totals 16 residues. V shed 2 bases and J 1 base; nucleotides not matched to a gene: 4. CDR3: CASSLLASGSYNEQFF. The CDR3 coding sequence is TGTGCCAGCAGCTTATTGGCTAGCGGGTCCTACAATGAGCAGTTCTTC.

This clonotype showed up just a few times. This chain joins TRBV9 and TRBJ2-2, with D unresolved. The V gene lost 3 bases and the J gene lost 4 bases, with 7 bases spanning the gap. The germline V gene has CDR1 SGDLS and CDR2 YYNGEE. The CDR3 is made up of 13 amino acids. The CDR3 DNA reads TGTGCCAGCAGCGCGACCGTCACCGGGGAGCTGTTTTTT. Amino acids: CASSATVTGELFF.

The chain carries TRBV6-6 and TRBJ2-7; D remains ambiguous. This CDR3 has 13 amino acids. V was pared by 0 bases and J by 1 base, with 4 bases between. In germline, CDR1 is MNHNY, CDR2 SVGAGI (reference sequence). CDR3 in DNA: TGTGCCAGCAGTTACTCAGGGTCCTACGAGCAGTACTTC. Translated, it gives CASSYSGSYEQYF.